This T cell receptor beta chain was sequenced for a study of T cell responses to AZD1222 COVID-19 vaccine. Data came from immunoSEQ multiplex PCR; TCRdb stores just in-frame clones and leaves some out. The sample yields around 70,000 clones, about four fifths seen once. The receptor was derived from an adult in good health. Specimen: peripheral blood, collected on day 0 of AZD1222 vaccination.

CDR3 residues: CASSQPNYPGPSPYSNQPQHF. The DNA of the CDR3 is TGCGCCAGCAGTCAACCTAATTATCCGGGACCCAGCCCTTATAGCAATCAGCCCCAGCATTTT. The V call is TRBV23-1, the J call TRBJ1-5, with a possible D match to TRBD1 (5 bases). TRBV23-1 is marked as an open reading frame, function uncertain. This CDR3 is built from 21 residues. V lost 2 bases and J 0 bases, leaving 26 bases between the germline ends.